This T cell receptor (beta chain) was identified during a study of T cell clonotyping in hematopoietic cell transplantation (dated by TCRdb to the early 2020s). As for the study more broadly: A total of fewer than 150 blood samples were gathered in the study from roughly 40 consecutive transplant recipients along with their related donors. Recruitment of patients ran from 2015 to early 2017, and follow-up continued until late 2020 or until death. Overall study outcomes, separate from this receptor: Recipient TCR diversity fell after transplant, with pathologically expanded clonotypes rising progressively from day 30 to day 180. Recipient repertoires showed only a small fraction of overlap with donor repertoires, and over 97% appeared de novo at the given depth. Broader TCR repertoire diversity after transplant was predicted by Inverse Simpson Index values from donors and from recipients before transplant. The sample size was limited, and because cells were not sorted, the contributions of CD4 and CD8 repertoires could not be separated.

Regarding this clone: Its antigen specificity is not known. Within one base of it there is no much larger clone, and no base qualities were kept.

With the immunoSEQ assay, which is a bias-controlled multiplex PCR relying on V- and J-specific primers, TCR beta CDR3 regions were amplified from genomic DNA. In a second PCR step, a proprietary barcode and Illumina adapter sequences were attached to the CDR3 amplicons. CDR3 libraries were sequenced on an Illumina MiSeq instrument. The source study handled its data this way. immunoSEQ Analyzer 3.0 was used for export and quality control, with R Bioconductor and Immunarch used for downstream analyses. Repertoire metrics were calculated using only productive rearrangements within the normalized downsampled data set. In the normalized cohort, clonotypes with more than 5 templates were defined as pathologically expanded. The Inverse Simpson Index served as the measure of repertoire diversity. To capture all clonotypes, CMV-specificity analyses were performed on the non-normalized data set. As stored in TCRdb, this immuneACCESS dataset retains in-frame rearrangements with V and J assigned. A fraction of the clones does not appear; measured against another copy, unresolved V genes explain less than half of the discrepancy, and the remainder lacks a known reason. V, J and clone size are those of that table, while D and trimming were read from the DNA. This sample holds approximately 4,600 clones; approximately 80% were observed only once. Of the sample, 27% is held by the ten largest clones.

The time point label, read with the paper, signifies: 100 days after allo-HCT. Blood from recipients was drawn about 28 days before transplant and again at days 30, 100 and 180 after transplant. Using Nuclei Lysis Solution, genomic DNA was extracted from unfractionated peripheral blood mononuclear cells that were either fresh or cryopreserved. The germline V gene provides CDR1 SGHVS and CDR2 FNYEAQ. The cysteine opens and the phenylalanine closes a CDR3 of 15 amino acids. CDR3 DNA only is kept here, 45 bases in frame from base 1. V gives up 5 bases and J gives up 2 bases, and the segment between their germline ends measures 15 bases.

The clonotype was recovered from a female patient between 50 and 60 years old who had an allogeneic stem cell transplant from an unrelated donor, so the T cells may come from the graft donor. Some clones in this sample may be carry-over from other donors' samples. The chain links TRBV7-6 with TRBJ1-1; the D gene remains uncertain. Sample: peripheral blood mononuclear cells, taken 100 days after allogeneic stem cell transplant. The DNA sequence is as follows: TGTGCCAGCAGCGTTGGCACAGCAATAAACACTGAAGCTTTCTTT. Its protein reads: CASSVGTAINTEAFF. The CDR3, completed at both ends by the reference TRBV7-6 and TRBJ1-1 genes, gives the full variable domain GAGVSQSPRYKVTKRGQDVALRCDPISGHVSLYWYRQALGQGPEFLTYFNYEAQQDKSGLPNDRFSAERPEGSISTLTIQRTEQRDSAMYRCASSVGTAINTEAFFGQGTRLTVV.